This entry lists 9 T cell receptor beta chains sequenced from one sample in a study of vaccination effects on CD4 cells after COVID-19. No antigen is known for these receptors. Only in-frame clones appear in the TCRdb table, and some are missing; sequencing was by immunoSEQ multiplex PCR. The sample has some 41,000 clones, roughly 66% seen once; the top ten hold under 15%. Within the ViraFEST assay, antigen-specific CD4+ T cells underwent expansion with viral peptide pools prior to sequencing. Isolation of CD4+ T cells took place after 10 days of culture. Previously uninfected by SARS-CoV-2, the vaccine recipients also showed negative nucleocapsid antibodies. The sequenced sample was CD4+ T cells from PBMCs cultured with HCoV-OC43 spike peptides, obtained before COVID-19 vaccination. Described subset: HCoV-OC43 spike overlapping peptide pool stimulation. Receptors were obtained from a human donor who received a COVID-19 vaccine.

The chain combines TRBV5-1 with TRBJ2-5, with unresolved D. Trimming shortened V by 0 bases and J by 4 bases, and 10 bases separated the two germline ends. The length of the CDR3 is 14 residues. Per the germline V gene, CDR1 is SGHRS and CDR2 is YFSETQ. CDR3 coding DNA: TGCGCCAGCAGCTTGGGGTCGGAGCCAGAGACCCAGTACTTC. It yields the protein CASSLGSEPETQYF.

V usage is TRBV18 and J usage is TRBJ1-2; 7 bases map to TRBD1. This CDR3 spans 15 amino acids. Germline V gene sequence: CDR1 KGHSH, CDR2 LQKENI. Trimming removed 3 bases from V and 3 bases from J; junction bases left unmatched: 7. CDR3 sequence (DNA): TGTGCCAGCTCACCTCAGACAGGGAGGGACTATGGCTACACCTTC. Translated: CASSPQTGRDYGYTF.

The chain carries TRBV5-5 and TRBJ2-1, with 10 positions matching TRBD1. Unmatched junction bases numbered 3, after V lost 2 bases and J lost 7 bases. Looked up from germline, CDR1 is SGHKS and CDR2 is YYEKEE (reference sequence). The CDR3 length is 14 residues. The CDR3 loop reads CASSLRTGGNEQFF. The CDR3 nucleotides read TGTGCCAGCAGCTTAAGGACAGGGGGGAATGAGCAGTTCTTC. Variable domain in full (rest from reference TRBV5-5 and TRBJ2-1): DAGVTQSPTHLIKTRGQQVTLRCSPISGHKSVSWYQQVLGQGPQFIFQYYEKEERGRGNFPDRFSARQFPNYSSELNVNALLLGDSALYLCASSLRTGGNEQFFGPGTRLTVL.

This clone has more than one count but fewer than ten. Other DNA sequences of this sample code for an identical CDR3. The V and J genes are TRBV12-3 or TRBV12-4 and TRBJ1-5, with 7 bases aligning to TRBD1. V lost 6 bases to trimming and J lost 4 bases; unmatched junction nucleotides: 3. The CDR3 consists of 13 residues. CDR3 loop: CASRRTGNQPQHF. The CDR3 DNA sequence: TGTGCCAGCAGAAGGACAGGTAATCAGCCCCAGCATTTT.

This clone was picked up one time. The chain couples TRBV4-2 to TRBJ2-1; D might be TRBD2 (6 bases). Trimming left V 4 bases short and J 0 bases short, with 22 bases between. CDR1 is LGHNA, CDR2 YNFKEQ, per germline. The CDR3 contains 19 residues. DNA for the CDR3: TGTGCCAGCAGCCCACGTAGCGGAGCCGCCCGACGCTCCTACAATGAGCAGTTCTTC. This codes for CASSPRSGAARRSYNEQFF.

This clone was recorded only once. The V call is TRBV29-1, the J call TRBJ1-1; D not certain. V was trimmed by 2 bases and J by 7 bases, leaving 11 bases between them. In germline, CDR1 is SQVTM, CDR2 ANQGSEA. CDR3 length: 12 residues. The CDR3, as DNA: TGCAGCGTTGAACTTTGGACGGTTGAAGCTTTCTTT. It specifies CSVELWTVEAFF.

The chain links TRBV19 to TRBJ2-1; D tentatively fits TRBD1 or TRBD2 (6 bases each). V shed 4 bases and J shed 10 bases, with 14 bases lying between them. Per the germline V gene, CDR1 is LNHDA and CDR2 is SQIVND (reference sequence). The CDR3 is 13 amino acids. The CDR3 spells CASSTGAFFEQFF. The CDR3 DNA sequence: TGTGCCAGTAGTACGGGGGCCTTTTTCGAGCAGTTCTTC.

This clone appeared a single time. The chain couples TRBV6-6 to TRBJ1-6, with 8 bases fitting TRBD1. Germline trimming cut 5 bases from V and 9 bases from J; bases unmatched to any gene: 18. CDR1 and CDR2 from the germline V gene are MNHNY and SVGAGI (reference sequence). This CDR3 contains 18 residues. The CDR3 is CASSRKTGDLIRVSPLHF. The CDR3 coding sequence is TGTGCCAGCAGTCGTAAGACAGGGGACTTAATACGAGTTTCACCCCTCCACTTT.

Within the sample, this clone is medium-sized. V gene TRBV9 combines with J gene TRBJ2-5; D remains ambiguous. V was cut by 3 bases and J by 5 bases, with 8 bases left in between. Germline CDR1 SGDLS, CDR2 YYNGEE. The CDR3 has 12 residues. In DNA, the CDR3 is TGTGCCAGCAGCGGAATGCCGGAGACCCAGTACTTC. Translating gives CASSGMPETQYF. Together with reference TRBV9 and TRBJ2-5, the CDR3 gives the full variable domain: DSGVTQTPKHLITATGQRVTLRCSPRSGDLSVYWYQQSLDQGLQFLIQYYNGEERAKGNILERFSAQQFPDLHSELNLSSLELGDSALYFCASSGMPETQYFGPGTRLLVL.